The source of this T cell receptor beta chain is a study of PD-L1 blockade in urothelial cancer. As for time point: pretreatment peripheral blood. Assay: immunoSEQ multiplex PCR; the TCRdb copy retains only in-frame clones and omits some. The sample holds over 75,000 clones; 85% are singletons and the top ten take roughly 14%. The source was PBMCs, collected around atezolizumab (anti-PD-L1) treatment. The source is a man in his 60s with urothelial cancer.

In DNA, the CDR3 is TGTGCCAGCAGCCCGGGCGGGACAGCCATTAACTATGGCTACACCTTC. Translated: CASSPGGTAINYGYTF. The rearrangement uses TRBV5-4 and TRBJ1-2; 7 positions match TRBD1. The CDR3 is made up of 16 amino acids. Germline CDR1 reads SGHNT; CDR2 reads YYREEE (reference sequence). The V and J ends lost 4 bases and 1 base, in that order; junction bases with no gene match: 10.